This T cell receptor beta chain was found in a study of spatial heterogeneity in lung cancer. Documented time point: sample taken at primary tumor resection. Unsorted samples of tumor, nontumor lung or frozen PBMC had their whole RNA sequenced. V was pared by 2 bases and J by 0 bases, with 14 bases between. In germline, CDR1 is SGHRS, CDR2 YFSETQ. This CDR3 spans 16 amino acids. TCRdb ran MiXCR on the 5' RACE reads and lists one entry per CDR3 protein. The sample consists of fewer than 45,000 distinct CDR3 sequences, 6% to 7.5% of them appearing once. This TCR was sampled from a female donor with early-stage non-small cell lung cancer. The chain carries TRBV5-1 and TRBJ1-1; D not resolved. The sequencing used PBMCs, collected at surgery. The CDR3, as DNA: TGCGCCAGCAGCTTAGAGACAATGGGGATGAACACTGAAGCTTTCTTT. This sequence encodes CASSLETMGMNTEAFF. The whole variable domain, remainder taken from reference TRBV5-1 and TRBJ1-1, is KAGVTQTPRYLIKTRGQQVTLSCSPISGHRSVSWYQQTPGQGLQFLFEYFSETQRNKGNFPGRFSGRQFSNSRSEMNVSTLELGDSALYLCASSLETMGMNTEAFFGQGTRLTVV.